This T cell receptor (beta chain) is drawn from a study of breast tumors, draining lymph nodes, adjacent tissues. Overall study findings and caveats: Tumors had less TCR diversity than lymph nodes, more than nontumor tissue.

A remark on this clonotype: Its antigen is unknown.

TCRdb used MiXCR to reprocess the multiplex PCR reads, holding one entry per CDR3 protein. Here the sample spans some 15,000 distinct CDR3 sequences, roughly 52% being singletons. The CDR3 is 14 amino acids. CDR1 is SGHNT and CDR2 is YYREEE in the germline V gene (reference sequence). V lost 4 bases and J lost 7; bases outside the gene matches: 7. This chain joins TRBV5-4 and TRBJ2-2, with 7 bases lining up with TRBD2. The sample consisted of tumor-adjacent breast tissue. The clonotype originates from a female donor with breast cancer. Some clones in this sample may be carry-over from other donors' samples. The CDR3 DNA follows: TGTGCCAGCAGCCCTGGACTAGAGATCGGGGAGCTGTTTTTT. It translates to CASSPGLEIGELFF.